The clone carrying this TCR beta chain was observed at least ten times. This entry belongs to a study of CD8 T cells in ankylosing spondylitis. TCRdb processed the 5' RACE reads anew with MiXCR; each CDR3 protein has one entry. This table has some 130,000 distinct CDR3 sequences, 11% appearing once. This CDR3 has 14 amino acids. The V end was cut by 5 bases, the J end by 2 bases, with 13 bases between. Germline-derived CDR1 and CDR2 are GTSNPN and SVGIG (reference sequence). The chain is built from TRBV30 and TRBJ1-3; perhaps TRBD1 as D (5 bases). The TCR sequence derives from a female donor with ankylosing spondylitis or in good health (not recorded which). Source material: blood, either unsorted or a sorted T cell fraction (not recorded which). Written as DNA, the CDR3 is TGTGCCTGGCGATTTCAGGGCGCTGGAAACACCATATATTTT. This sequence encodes CAWRFQGAGNTIYF.